Listed below are T cell receptor beta chains from one sample, sequenced in a study of blood T cell repertoires in COVID-19. Sequenced by immunoSEQ multiplex PCR; TCRdb stores in-frame clones only, minus some. The sample yields around 270,000 clones, 65% to 85% seen once. Source material: peripheral blood. Receptors originate from a person aged 65 to 85 with COVID-19, enrolled during active disease. Both conserved end residues are part of each CDR3. The order of the fields is clone size, V gene, J gene, D gene, CDR3 protein, CDR3 DNA. D genes are given only for firm matches. Clone size is not always given. Where it is, it says once, few, many or a class for expanded clones.

abundance: -; v_gene: TRBV14; j_gene: TRBJ2-1; d_gene: TRBD2; CDR3aa: CASRSASGIYNEQFF; CDR3nt: TGTGCCAGCCGTTCCGCTAGCGGGATATACAATGAGCAGTTCTTC
abundance: -; v_gene: TRBV6-4; j_gene: TRBJ1-5; d_gene: -; CDR3aa: CASSVDRNSNQPQHF; CDR3nt: TGTGCCAGCAGTGTAGACAGAAATAGCAATCAGCCCCAGCATTTT
abundance: -; v_gene: TRBV14; j_gene: TRBJ2-7; d_gene: -; CDR3aa: CASSQVGGWDEQYF; CDR3nt: TGTGCCAGCAGCCAAGTGGGAGGATGGGACGAGCAGTACTTC
abundance: -; v_gene: TRBV7-3; j_gene: TRBJ2-6; d_gene: -; CDR3aa: CASSFAGSGANVLTF; CDR3nt: TGTGCCAGCAGCTTCGCGGGTTCTGGGGCCAACGTCCTGACTTTC
abundance: once; v_gene: TRBV30; j_gene: TRBJ1-2; d_gene: TRBD1; CDR3aa: CAWSIQGAHGYTF; CDR3nt: TGTGCCTGGAGCATACAGGGGGCTCATGGCTACACCTTC
abundance: -; v_gene: TRBV19; j_gene: TRBJ1-2; d_gene: -; CDR3aa: CASGPDRRTNYGYTF; CDR3nt: TGTGCCAGTGGACCTGACAGGAGAACTAACTATGGCTACACCTTC
abundance: -; v_gene: TRBV9; j_gene: TRBJ2-7; d_gene: TRBD1; CDR3aa: CASSVDRGSSYEQYF; CDR3nt: TGTGCCAGCAGCGTAGACAGGGGAAGCTCCTACGAGCAGTACTTC
abundance: -; v_gene: TRBV30; j_gene: TRBJ2-4; d_gene: -; CDR3aa: CAWSVGADIQYF; CDR3nt: TGTGCCTGGAGTGTTGGTGCGGACATTCAGTACTTC
abundance: -; v_gene: TRBV7-8; j_gene: TRBJ1-1; d_gene: TRBD1; CDR3aa: CASSPGTATYGYTEAFF; CDR3nt: TGTGCCAGCAGCCCCGGGACAGCCACTTATGGTTACACTGAAGCTTTCTTT
abundance: -; v_gene: TRBV5-1; j_gene: TRBJ2-2; d_gene: -; CDR3aa: CASSLVLGRGTGELFF; CDR3nt: TGCGCCAGCAGCTTGGTTCTTGGGCGGGGCACCGGGGAGCTGTTTTTT
abundance: -; v_gene: TRBV19; j_gene: TRBJ2-2; d_gene: -; CDR3aa: CASRLRAGELFF; CDR3nt: TGTGCCAGTAGGTTGAGAGCCGGGGAGCTGTTTTTT
abundance: -; v_gene: TRBV19; j_gene: TRBJ2-3; d_gene: -; CDR3aa: CASSFYTDTQYF; CDR3nt: TGTGCCAGTAGTTTTTACACAGATACGCAGTATTTT
abundance: -; v_gene: TRBV19; j_gene: TRBJ2-1; d_gene: TRBD2; CDR3aa: CASSLHSGRSSYNEQFF; CDR3nt: TGTGCCAGTAGTCTTCATAGCGGGAGATCATCCTACAATGAGCAGTTCTTC
abundance: -; v_gene: TRBV7-2; j_gene: TRBJ1-5; d_gene: -; CDR3aa: CASSLGVGGGQPQHF; CDR3nt: TGTGCCAGCAGCTTGGGAGTCGGGGGGGGTCAGCCCCAGCATTTT
abundance: -; v_gene: TRBV6-1; j_gene: TRBJ2-7; d_gene: -; CDR3aa: CASSEALSVTYEQYF; CDR3nt: TGTGCCAGCAGTGAAGCGTTATCCGTAACCTACGAGCAGTACTTC
abundance: -; v_gene: TRBV27; j_gene: TRBJ2-7; d_gene: TRBD1; CDR3aa: CASRSPGQGANYEQYF; CDR3nt: TGTGCCAGCCGGTCTCCCGGACAGGGGGCGAACTACGAGCAGTACTTC
abundance: once; v_gene: TRBV5-6; j_gene: TRBJ2-7; d_gene: -; CDR3aa: CASSLSDEQYF; CDR3nt: TGTGCCAGCAGCTTGAGCGACGAGCAGTACTTC
abundance: -; v_gene: TRBV6-5; j_gene: TRBJ2-2; d_gene: TRBD2; CDR3aa: CATRASGILGELFF; CDR3nt: TGTGCCACCCGGGCTAGCGGGATTTTAGGGGAGCTGTTTTTT
abundance: -; v_gene: TRBV9; j_gene: TRBJ1-1; d_gene: -; CDR3aa: CASNRDYNTEAFF; CDR3nt: TGTGCCAGCAACAGGGATTATAACACTGAAGCTTTCTTT
abundance: -; v_gene: TRBV9; j_gene: TRBJ2-1; d_gene: TRBD2; CDR3aa: CASGLLAGGLNEQFF; CDR3nt: TGTGCCAGCGGCTTGCTGGCGGGGGGACTCAATGAGCAGTTCTTC
abundance: once; v_gene: TRBV5-1; j_gene: TRBJ2-1; d_gene: TRBD1; CDR3aa: CASSLSGQGVSNEQFF; CDR3nt: TGCGCCAGCAGCTTGTCGGGACAGGGTGTTTCCAATGAGCAGTTCTTC
abundance: -; v_gene: TRBV28; j_gene: TRBJ2-4; d_gene: -; CDR3aa: CASSAPLGQGAKNIQYF; CDR3nt: TGTGCCAGCAGTGCACCGCTTGGGCAGGGTGCCAAAAACATTCAGTACTTC
abundance: -; v_gene: TRBV9; j_gene: TRBJ2-2; d_gene: TRBD1; CDR3aa: CASSVARGPDTGELFF; CDR3nt: TGTGCCAGCAGCGTGGCCAGGGGGCCCGACACCGGGGAGCTGTTTTTT
abundance: -; v_gene: TRBV28; j_gene: TRBJ1-4; d_gene: TRBD1; CDR3aa: CASSRTGVNEKLFF; CDR3nt: TGTGCCAGCAGTCGGACAGGGGTGAACGAAAAACTGTTTTTT
abundance: -; v_gene: TRBV3-1/TRBV3-2; j_gene: TRBJ2-1; d_gene: -; CDR3aa: CASTRGLAEQFF; CDR3nt: TGTGCCAGCACCCGTGGGCTAGCTGAGCAGTTCTTC
abundance: few; v_gene: TRBV19; j_gene: TRBJ2-7; d_gene: TRBD1; CDR3aa: CASSIEGGPYEQYF; CDR3nt: TGTGCCAGTAGTATAGAAGGGGGCCCCTACGAGCAGTACTTC